These 10 T cell receptor beta chains came from one sample sequenced in a study of cytomegalovirus exposure and HLA in healthy donors. Clones were sequenced by immunoSEQ multiplex PCR, and TCRdb holds only the in-frame ones, with some missing. Here the sample spans 130,000 to 150,000 clones, 75% to 90% being singletons. The sample consisted of PBMCs. The receptors were sampled from a woman aged 25 to 39 in good health and CMV-seropositive.

V is TRBV14 and J is TRBJ1-4, with a possible D match to TRBD1 (5 bases). This CDR3 comprises 18 residues. CDR1 is SGHDN and CDR2 is FVKESK in the germline V gene. V lost 1 base and J 5 bases, leaving 20 bases between the germline ends. CDR3 residues: CASSQGRDGRSKNEKLFF. DNA for the CDR3: TGTGCCAGCAGCCAAGGGAGGGACGGGAGGAGCAAGAATGAAAAACTGTTTTTT.

The chain joins TRBV2 to TRBJ1-5, with D tentatively TRBD1 (6 bases). Trimming removed 6 bases from V and 9 bases from J, with 24 bases in between. Germline V CDR1 and CDR2: SNHLY, FYNNEI. The length of the CDR3 is 16 residues. This CDR3 is CASRTRPDSQMGPQHF. The CDR3 DNA sequence: TGTGCCAGCAGAACCCGACCGGACAGCCAGATGGGGCCCCAGCATTTT.

J is TRBJ2-1 and V is TRBV2; a possible D gene is TRBD2 (6 bases). Trimming left V 7 bases short and J 0 bases short, with 19 bases between. Germline loops: CDR1 SNHLY, CDR2 FYNNEI. This CDR3 has 17 residues. The DNA of the CDR3 is TGTGCCAGCAAGGGAACCGGGACTTCGAGCTCCTACAATGAGCAGTTCTTC. It encodes CASKGTGTSSSYNEQFF.

This chain joins TRBV5-1 and TRBJ2-1; 9 bases match TRBD2. V lost 5 bases and J lost 6; bases outside the gene matches: 9. Germline values: CDR1 SGHRS, CDR2 YFSETQ. The CDR3 covers 15 residues. This CDR3 reads CASRSTGTSTNEQFF. The CDR3 DNA reads as TGCGCCAGCAGATCAACCGGGACTAGCACCAATGAGCAGTTCTTC.

The chain combines TRBV5-1 with TRBJ2-4; TRBD2 aligns across 14 bases. Germline lookup yields CDR1 SGHRS and CDR2 YFSETQ. V lost 7 bases to trimming and J lost 6 bases; unmatched junction nucleotides: 6. The CDR3 extends over 15 amino acids. This chain's CDR3 is CASHKTSGRGNIQYF. The CDR3 region has the DNA TGCGCCAGCCATAAGACTAGCGGGAGGGGAAACATTCAGTACTTC.

J is TRBJ2-3 and V is TRBV5-1; 8 positions match TRBD2. The CDR3 is made up of 17 amino acids. The V and J ends lost 0 bases and 4 bases, in that order; junction bases with no gene match: 10. CDR1 is SGHRS and CDR2 is YFSETQ in the germline V gene. The CDR3 nucleotides read TGCGCCAGCAGCTTGGGTTCCGGGGGGGACTTTCCAGATACGCAGTATTTT. Protein product: CASSLGSGGDFPDTQYF. The full variable domain, its missing parts supplied by reference TRBV5-1 and TRBJ2-3, is KAGVTQTPRYLIKTRGQQVTLSCSPISGHRSVSWYQQTPGQGLQFLFEYFSETQRNKGNFPGRFSGRQFSNSRSEMNVSTLELGDSALYLCASSLGSGGDFPDTQYFGPGTRLTVL.

This chain uses TRBV5-1 with TRBJ2-5; 7 positions match TRBD1. Germline V gene sequence: CDR1 SGHRS, CDR2 YFSETQ. The junction had 8 bases not matched to a gene; V was cut back by 0 bases and J by 6 bases. This CDR3 comprises 15 residues. The CDR3 bases are TGCGCCAGCAGCTTGGTCGAGACAGGGTCGAAGACCCAGTACTTC. This translates into CASSLVETGSKTQYF.

The genes are TRBV29-1 and TRBJ2-5, with 9 bases that match TRBD2. This CDR3 comprises 13 residues. Germline assignment: CDR1 SQVTM and CDR2 ANQGSEA. The V segment lost 6 bases and the J segment 4 bases; nucleotides outside the gene matches: 6. The CDR3 protein is CSVGTSRLETQYF. CDR3 sequence (DNA): TGCAGCGTGGGGACTAGCCGTCTAGAGACCCAGTACTTC.

This clone was picked up one time. This chain connects TRBV2 to TRBJ2-7; TRBD1 aligns across 8 bases. J was trimmed by 5 bases and V by 4 bases; bases with no gene match: 7. Germline CDR1 and CDR2: SNHLY and FYNNEI. This CDR3 is 14 amino acids long. CDR3 protein: CASSARTGLHEQYF. Here the CDR3 DNA reads TGTGCCAGCAGTGCACGGACAGGGCTCCACGAGCAGTACTTC.

In DNA, the CDR3 is TGTGCCAGCAGTCCCATCCGACAGGGCAATCAGCCCCAGCATTTT. Amino acid sequence: CASSPIRQGNQPQHF. The rearrangement joins TRBV28 to TRBJ1-5; a possible D gene is TRBD1 (6 bases). Trimming took 5 bases from V and 2 from J, leaving 13 bases between them. Germline CDR1 is MDHEN and CDR2 is SYDVKM. There are 15 residues in the CDR3.